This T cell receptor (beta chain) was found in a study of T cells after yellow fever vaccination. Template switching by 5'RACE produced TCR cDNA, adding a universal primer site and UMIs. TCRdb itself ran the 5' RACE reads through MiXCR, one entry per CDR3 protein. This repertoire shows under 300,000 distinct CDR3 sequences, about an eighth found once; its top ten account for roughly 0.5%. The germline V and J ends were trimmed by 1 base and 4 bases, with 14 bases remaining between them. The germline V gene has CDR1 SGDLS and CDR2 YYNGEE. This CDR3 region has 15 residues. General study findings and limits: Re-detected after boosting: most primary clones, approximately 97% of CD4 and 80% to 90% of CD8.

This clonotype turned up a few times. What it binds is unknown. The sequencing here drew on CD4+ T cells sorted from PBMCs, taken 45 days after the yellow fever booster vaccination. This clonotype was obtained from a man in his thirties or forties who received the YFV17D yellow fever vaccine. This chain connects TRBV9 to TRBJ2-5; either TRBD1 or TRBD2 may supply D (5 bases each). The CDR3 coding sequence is TGTGCCAGCAGCGTATTCCCATCTGGGGGAGAGACCCAGTACTTC. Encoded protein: CASSVFPSGGETQYF.